This T cell receptor beta chain was identified during a study of T-cell memory formation after mild COVID-19. TCRdb analysed the 5' RACE reads with MiXCR anew, one entry per CDR3 protein. The sample has roughly 310,000 distinct CDR3 sequences, approximately 15% seen once. This clonotype appeared a few times. The trim removed 0 bases at V and 10 bases at J, leaving 8 bases unmatched. CDR3 length: 15 residues. Per the germline V gene, CDR1 is SGDLS and CDR2 is YYNGEE. The receptor's source is a man aged 18 to 29 who had mild COVID-19 (a few samples of this study predate the infection). Cell type and time point are not known. The sample consisted of PBMCs or a T cell subset sorted from them (not recorded which). The chain employs TRBV9 and TRBJ2-1; TRBD2 agrees at 9 bases. In nucleotides, the CDR3 is TGTGCCAGCAGCGTAGTTAGCGGGGGAACTGGGGAGCAGTTCTTC. Its protein product is CASSVVSGGTGEQFF.